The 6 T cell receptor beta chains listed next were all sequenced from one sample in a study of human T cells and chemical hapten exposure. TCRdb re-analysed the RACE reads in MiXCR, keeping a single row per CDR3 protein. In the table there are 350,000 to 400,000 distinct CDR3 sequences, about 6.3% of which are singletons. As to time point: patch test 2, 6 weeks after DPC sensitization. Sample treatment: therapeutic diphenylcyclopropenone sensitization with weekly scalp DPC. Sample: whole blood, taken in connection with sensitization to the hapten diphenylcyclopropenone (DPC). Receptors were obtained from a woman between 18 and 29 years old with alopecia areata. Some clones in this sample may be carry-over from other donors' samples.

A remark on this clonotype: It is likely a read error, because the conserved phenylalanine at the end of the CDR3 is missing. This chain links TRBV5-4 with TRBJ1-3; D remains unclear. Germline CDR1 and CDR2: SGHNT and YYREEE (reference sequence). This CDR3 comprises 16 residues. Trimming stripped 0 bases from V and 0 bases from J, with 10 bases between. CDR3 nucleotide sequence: TGTGCCAGCAGCTTGGAACCTCTGAGCTCTGGAAACACCATATATTTA. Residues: CASSLEPLSSGNTIYL.

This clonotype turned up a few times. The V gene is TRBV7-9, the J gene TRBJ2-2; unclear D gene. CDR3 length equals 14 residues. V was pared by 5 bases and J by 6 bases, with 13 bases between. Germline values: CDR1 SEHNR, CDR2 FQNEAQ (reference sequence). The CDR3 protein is CASSGRWFPGELFF. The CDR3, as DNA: TGTGCCAGCAGCGGCAGATGGTTCCCCGGGGAGCTGTTTTTT.

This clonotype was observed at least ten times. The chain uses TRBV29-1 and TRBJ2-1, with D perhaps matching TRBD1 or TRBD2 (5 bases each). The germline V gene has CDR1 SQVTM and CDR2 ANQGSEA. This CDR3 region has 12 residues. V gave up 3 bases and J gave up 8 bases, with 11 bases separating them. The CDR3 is CSVESGSHEQFF. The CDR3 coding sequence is TGCAGCGTTGAGTCAGGGAGCCATGAGCAGTTCTTC.

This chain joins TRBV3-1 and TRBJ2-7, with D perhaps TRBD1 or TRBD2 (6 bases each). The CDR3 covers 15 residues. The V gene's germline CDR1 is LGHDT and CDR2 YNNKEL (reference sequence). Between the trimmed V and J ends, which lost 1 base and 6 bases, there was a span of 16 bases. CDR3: CASSQVRRAGVEQYF. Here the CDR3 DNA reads TGTGCCAGCAGCCAAGTACGGAGGGCAGGGGTCGAGCAGTACTTC.

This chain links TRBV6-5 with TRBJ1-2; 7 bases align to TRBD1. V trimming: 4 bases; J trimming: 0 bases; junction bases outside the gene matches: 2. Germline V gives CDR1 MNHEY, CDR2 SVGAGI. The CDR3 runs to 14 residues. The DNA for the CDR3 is TGTGCCAGCAGTTGGGACAGTTCTAACTATGGCTACACCTTC. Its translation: CASSWDSSNYGYTF.

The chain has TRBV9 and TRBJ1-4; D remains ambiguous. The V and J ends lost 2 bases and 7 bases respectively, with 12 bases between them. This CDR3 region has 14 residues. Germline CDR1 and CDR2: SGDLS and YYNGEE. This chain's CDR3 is CASSVGAFGEKLFF. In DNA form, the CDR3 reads TGTGCCAGCAGCGTGGGCGCTTTTGGTGAAAAACTGTTTTTT.